A single sample gave rise to the 22 T cell receptor beta chains below, sequenced in a study of cytomegalovirus exposure and HLA in healthy donors. Generated by immunoSEQ multiplex PCR, the TCRdb table keeps only in-frame clones and is missing some. The table shows about 360,000 clones, with about nine tenths occurring only once. Input material: PBMCs. The receptors derive from a woman in her late teens or twenties in good health and CMV-seronegative.

The chain uses TRBV5-1 and TRBJ2-7; D might be TRBD2 (6 bases). The CDR3 sequence is 14 residues long. Germline loops: CDR1 SGHRS, CDR2 YFSETQ. V lost 0 bases to trimming and J lost 7 bases, with 14 bases between them. CDR3 sequence: CASSLVALGSEQYF. The CDR3 region has the DNA TGCGCCAGCAGCTTGGTGGCCCTCGGGAGTGAGCAGTACTTC.

V gene TRBV5-1 combines with J gene TRBJ2-3; the match to TRBD2 covers 9 bases. Germline V lookup: CDR1 SGHRS, CDR2 YFSETQ. This CDR3 spans 17 amino acids. V gave up 1 base and J gave up 3 bases; unmatched junction bases: 9. Here the CDR3 reads CASSLNQAGGSTDTQYF. In DNA, the CDR3 is TGCGCCAGCAGCTTGAATCAGGCGGGGGGGTCGACAGATACGCAGTATTTT.

This chain connects TRBV2 to TRBJ1-2; no firm D call. The V gene lost 1 base and the J gene lost 6 bases, with 12 bases spanning the gap. The CDR3 length is 14 residues. Per germline, CDR1 SNHLY and CDR2 FYNNEI. CDR3 nucleotide sequence: TGTGCCAGCAGTGAAGTAATAACTGAGGATGGCTACACCTTC. This translates into CASSEVITEDGYTF.

The chain is built from TRBV19 and TRBJ1-2; D is unresolved. Trimming shortened V by 6 bases and J by 3 bases, and 8 bases separated the two germline ends. CDR1 and CDR2 from the germline V gene are LNHDA and SQIVND (reference sequence). The CDR3 loop spans 12 amino acids. CDR3 sequence (DNA): TGTGCCAGTAGCCACCGCGACTATGGCTACACCTTC. Encoded protein: CASSHRDYGYTF.

V and J are TRBV15 and TRBJ2-7, with TRBD2 matching 7 bases. Per the germline V gene, CDR1 is LNHNV and CDR2 is YYDKDF (reference sequence). This CDR3 comprises 13 residues. V shed 8 bases and J 2 bases; nucleotides not matched to a gene: 6. The DNA for the CDR3 is TGTGCCACCGCGTCCGGGGGGACCTACGAGCAGTACTTC. It codes for CATASGGTYEQYF.

J is TRBJ2-7 and V is TRBV2, with 8 bases fitting TRBD2. The CDR3 extends over 13 amino acids. V gave up 9 bases and J gave up 2 bases; unmatched junction bases: 6. Germline CDR1 is SNHLY and CDR2 is FYNNEI. DNA of the CDR3: TGTGCCAGTGGCAGCGGGGGTGCCTACGAGCAGTACTTC. Its protein is CASGSGGAYEQYF.

Here the CDR3 DNA reads TGTGCCAGCAGTAGACAGGCCAGCTCCTACGAGCAGTACTTC. It translates to CASSRQASSYEQYF. The rearrangement links TRBV6-5 to TRBJ2-7; tentatively, D is TRBD1 (6 bases). V lost 5 bases to trimming and J lost 0 bases, with 11 bases between them. Germline CDR1 is MNHEY and CDR2 is SVGAGI. The CDR3 length is 14 residues.

This CDR3 reads CASSEAPAAVAYEQYF. CDR3 bases: TGTGCCAGCAGTGAAGCGCCAGCGGCCGTGGCCTACGAGCAGTACTTC. The J gene is TRBJ2-7, the V gene TRBV6-1; D might be TRBD2 (5 bases). The V gene lost 0 bases and the J gene lost 2 bases, with 14 bases spanning the gap. Germline V CDR1 and CDR2: MNHNS, SASEGT. The CDR3 runs to 16 residues.

The rearrangement joins TRBV27 to TRBJ2-7; D is possibly TRBD1 (6 bases). CDR1 is MNHEY and CDR2 is SMNVEV in the germline V gene (reference sequence). The length of the CDR3 is 14 residues. Trimming took 1 base from V and 3 from J, leaving 10 bases between them. The CDR3 DNA follows: TGTGCCAGCAGTTTATTGGGACATAACTACGAGCAGTACTTC. Amino acid sequence: CASSLLGHNYEQYF.

The chain employs TRBV7-9 and TRBJ2-7; 8 nucleotides match TRBD2. The CDR3 spans 12 residues. In germline, CDR1 is SEHNR, CDR2 FQNEAQ (reference sequence). J gave up 6 bases and V 5 bases, and 3 bases lay outside the gene matches. CDR3 nucleotides: TGTGCCAGCAGCCCGGGGGGGCTCGAGCAGTACTTC. Protein: CASSPGGLEQYF. Drawing the rest from reference TRBV7-9 and TRBJ2-7, the complete variable domain is DTGVSQNPRHKITKRGQNVTFRCDPISEHNRLYWYRQTLGQGPEFLTYFQNEAQLEKSRLLSDRFSAERPKGSFSTLEIQRTEQGDSAMYLCASSPGGLEQYFGPGTRLTVT.

V usage is TRBV5-1 and J usage is TRBJ2-7, with 11 positions matching TRBD1. Trimming took 2 bases from V and 2 from J; bases not matched to a gene: 9. The CDR3 contains 17 residues. Germline CDR1 and CDR2: SGHRS and YFSETQ. CDR3 residues: CASSLTGGQGDPYEQYF. The CDR3 bases are TGCGCCAGCAGCTTAACGGGGGGACAGGGGGATCCCTACGAGCAGTACTTC.

The chain is built from TRBV27 and TRBJ1-2; 7 bases match TRBD1. V was clipped by 2 bases and J by 0 bases; unmatched bases: 6. The V gene's germline CDR1 is MNHEY and CDR2 SMNVEV (reference sequence). This CDR3 has 16 residues. The CDR3 nucleotides are TGTGCCAGCAGTTTAACCCCAGGGGGATCTAACTATGGCTACACCTTC. This gives the protein CASSLTPGGSNYGYTF.

The chain couples TRBV27 to TRBJ2-7; 7 nucleotides align to TRBD1. The CDR3 runs 15 residues. V was clipped by 8 bases and J by 1 base; unmatched bases: 11. Germline V CDR1 and CDR2: MNHEY, SMNVEV (reference sequence). CDR3 in amino acids: CASQPMETGSYEQYF. As DNA, the CDR3 is TGTGCCAGCCAACCCATGGAGACAGGGTCCTACGAGCAGTACTTC.

This chain connects TRBV30 to TRBJ1-1; D may be TRBD1 (6 bases). CDR1 and CDR2 (germline): GTSNPN, SVGIG (reference sequence). V lost 4 bases and J 5 bases, leaving 14 bases between the germline ends. The CDR3 is 13 residues long. The chain's CDR3 is CAWNRQAKTEAFF. CDR3 nucleotide sequence: TGTGCCTGGAATCGACAGGCGAAAACTGAAGCTTTCTTT.

The V gene is TRBV4-1, the J gene TRBJ2-7, with 12 positions matching TRBD2. Unmatched junction bases numbered 8, after V lost 2 bases and J lost 6 bases. From germline, CDR1 is MGHRA and CDR2 YSYEKL. This CDR3 is built from 16 residues. The CDR3 sequence is CASSQLQLAGGGEQYF. CDR3 nucleotides: TGCGCCAGCAGCCAACTACAGCTAGCGGGAGGGGGCGAGCAGTACTTC.

This clone was seen a few times. This sample also contains other DNA sequences that code for the same CDR3. The V call is TRBV18, the J call TRBJ1-5, with D perhaps TRBD1 (5 bases). Germline lookup yields CDR1 KGHSH and CDR2 LQKENI. Trimming pared 1 base from V and 4 bases from J, leaving 5 bases between. There are 13 residues in the CDR3. The CDR3 sequence: CASSPQGNQPQHF. Here the CDR3 DNA reads TGTGCCAGCTCACCACAGGGGAATCAGCCCCAGCATTTT.

The genes are TRBV10-3 and TRBJ2-2; D possibly corresponds to TRBD2 (5 bases). The germline gives CDR1 ENHRY, CDR2 SYGVKD. V lost 2 bases to trimming and J lost 9 bases, with 16 bases between them. The CDR3 sequence is 15 residues long. The CDR3 region has the DNA TGTGCCATCAGTGAGGACCCACTAGTAGGTTGGGAGCTGTTTTTT. Residues: CAISEDPLVGWELFF.

The chain recombines TRBV6-1 with TRBJ1-5, with D tentatively TRBD1 (5 bases). V lost 4 bases to trimming and J lost 7 bases, with 20 bases between them. The CDR3 is 16 residues long. CDR1 and CDR2 from the germline V gene are MNHNS and SASEGT. The CDR3 spells CASSARWKGVKQPQHF. Here the CDR3 DNA reads TGTGCCAGCAGTGCTCGGTGGAAAGGGGTAAAACAGCCCCAGCATTTT.

The sample holds one count of this clone. The chain combines TRBV6-5 with TRBJ2-1; perhaps TRBD2 as D (5 bases). The CDR3 runs to 15 residues. Germline V gene lookup returns CDR1 MNHEY and CDR2 SVGAGI. Trimming removed 6 bases at V and 2 bases at J, with 14 bases between. The CDR3 loop reads CASRMGIGTYNEQFF. Here the CDR3 DNA reads TGTGCCAGCAGGATGGGTATCGGGACCTACAATGAGCAGTTCTTC.

The V call is TRBV4-1, the J call TRBJ1-2, with TRBD1 as a possible D gene (6 bases). Between the trimmed V and J ends, which lost 3 bases and 6 bases, there was a span of 11 bases. The germline gives CDR1 MGHRA, CDR2 YSYEKL. This CDR3 region has 13 residues. For the CDR3, the DNA is TGCGCCAGCAGCCACCGGGACATAAATGGCTACACCTTC. Protein product: CASSHRDINGYTF.

The chain has TRBV19 and TRBJ2-1, with a weak D call TRBD1 (8 bases). CDR3 size: 15 residues. V shed 5 bases and J shed 8 bases, with 19 bases lying between them. Germline V gene lookup returns CDR1 LNHDA and CDR2 SQIVND (reference sequence). CDR3 sequence reads: CASSPRGRGGDEQFF. CDR3 nucleotide sequence: TGTGCCAGTAGTCCCAGGGGGCGAGGGGGGGATGAGCAGTTCTTC.

The chain links TRBV29-1 to TRBJ1-1; a weak D match, TRBD1 (5 bases). There are 13 residues in the CDR3. Germline V gene lookup returns CDR1 SQVTM and CDR2 ANQGSEA. Trimming left V 7 bases short and J 1 base short, with 13 bases between. CDR3 in amino acids: CSAKVRENTEAFF. The CDR3 DNA sequence: TGCAGCGCAAAGGTCAGGGAGAACACTGAAGCTTTCTTT.